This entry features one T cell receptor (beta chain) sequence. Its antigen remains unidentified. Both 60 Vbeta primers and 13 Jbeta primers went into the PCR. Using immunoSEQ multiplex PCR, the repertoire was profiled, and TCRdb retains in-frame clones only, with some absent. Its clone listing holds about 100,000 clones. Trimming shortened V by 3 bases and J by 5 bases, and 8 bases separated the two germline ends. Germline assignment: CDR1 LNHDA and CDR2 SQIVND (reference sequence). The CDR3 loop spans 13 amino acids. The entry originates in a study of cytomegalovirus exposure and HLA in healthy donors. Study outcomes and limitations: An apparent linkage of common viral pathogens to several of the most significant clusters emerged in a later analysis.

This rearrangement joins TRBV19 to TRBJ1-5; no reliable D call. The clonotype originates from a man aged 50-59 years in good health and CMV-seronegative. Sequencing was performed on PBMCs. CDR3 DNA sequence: TGTGCCAGTAGTATTTCCGGGGATCAGCCCCAGCATTTT. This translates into CASSISGDQPQHF.